This T cell receptor beta chain was identified in a study of T cell repertoires in cytomegalovirus infection. General study results and limits: Carriers of CMV and the relevant HLA type were discriminated by public TCR beta frequency.

This clonotype was detected only a few times. What it binds is not known. TCRdb re-called the reads with MiXCR, one entry per CDR3 protein. The table lists 500,000 to 600,000 distinct CDR3 sequences, about 15% of them singletons. The sample consisted of CD8+ T cells from PBMCs. The clonotype originates from a human donor in good health (CMV status not recorded). Some clones in this sample may be carry-over from other donors' samples.

The CDR3 DNA sequence: TGTGCCAGCAGCTTTCGCGGGGCCTCTGGGGCCAACGTCCTGACTTTC. It translates to CASSFRGASGANVLTF. The rearrangement links TRBV7-9 to TRBJ2-6, with D tentatively TRBD2 (6 bases). This CDR3 is 16 amino acids long. Germline V lookup: CDR1 SEHNR, CDR2 FQNEAQ (reference sequence). The ends were cut back, 3 bases at V and 0 bases at J, with 9 bases in the middle.